In its sample, the clone carrying this T cell receptor (beta chain) was seen many times. V was pared by 0 bases and J by 3 bases, with 9 bases between. CDR1 is SGHRS, CDR2 YFSETQ, per germline. The CDR3 sequence is 15 residues long. The data were obtained in a study of T-cell reconstitution after alpha-beta-depleted transplantation in children. The TCRbeta library was prepared with unique molecular identifiers. From the PCR reads, TCRdb called clonotypes with MiXCR, one entry per CDR3 protein. This sample has roughly 100,000 distinct CDR3 sequences, with approximately 6% found just once. The chain has TRBV5-1 and TRBJ2-2; D is undetermined. The sample in question was PBMCs, mostly from graft donor cells, obtained 60 days after TCRalphabeta/CD19-depleted stem cell transplant. This TCR was sampled from a female patient aged 2-9 years who had a stem cell transplant for Fanconi anemia, so the T cells may come from the graft donor. Here the CDR3 reads CASSLAVPYTGELFF. The CDR3 coding sequence is TGCGCCAGCAGCTTGGCCGTCCCATACACCGGGGAGCTGTTTTTT.